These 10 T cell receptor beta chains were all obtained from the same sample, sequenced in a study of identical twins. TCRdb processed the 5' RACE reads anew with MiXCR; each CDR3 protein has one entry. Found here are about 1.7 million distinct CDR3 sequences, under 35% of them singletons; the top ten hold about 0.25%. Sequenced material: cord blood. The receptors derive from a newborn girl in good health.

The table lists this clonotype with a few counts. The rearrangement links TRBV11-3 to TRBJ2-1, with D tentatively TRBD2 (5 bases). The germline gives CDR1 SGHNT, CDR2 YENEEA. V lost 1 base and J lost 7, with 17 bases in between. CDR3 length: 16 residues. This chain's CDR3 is CASSLGRKGFRNEQFF. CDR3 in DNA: TGTGCCAGCAGCTTAGGGAGGAAGGGCTTTAGGAATGAGCAGTTCTTC. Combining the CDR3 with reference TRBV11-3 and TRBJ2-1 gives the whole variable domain EAGVVQSPRYKIIEKKQPVAFWCNPISGHNTLYWYLQNLGQGPELLIRYENEEAVDDSQLPKDRFSAERLKGVDSTLKIQPAELGDSAVYLCASSLGRKGFRNEQFFGPGTRLTVL.

The DNA of the CDR3 is TGTGCCAGCAGCGCAGGGACTAGCGGGAACAATTACAATGAGCAGTTCTTC. This codes for CASSAGTSGNNYNEQFF. The genes are TRBV9 and TRBJ2-1, with 13 bases aligning to TRBD2. From germline, CDR1 is SGDLS and CDR2 YYNGEE. Germline trimming cut 3 bases from V and 4 bases from J; bases unmatched to any gene: 7. CDR3 length: 17 residues.

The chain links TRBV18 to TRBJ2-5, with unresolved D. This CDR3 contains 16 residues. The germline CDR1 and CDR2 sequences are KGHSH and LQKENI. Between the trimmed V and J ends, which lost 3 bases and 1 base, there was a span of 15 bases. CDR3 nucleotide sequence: TGTGCCAGCTCACCCGTCGCTCCTAATATCCAAGAGACCCAGTACTTC. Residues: CASSPVAPNIQETQYF.

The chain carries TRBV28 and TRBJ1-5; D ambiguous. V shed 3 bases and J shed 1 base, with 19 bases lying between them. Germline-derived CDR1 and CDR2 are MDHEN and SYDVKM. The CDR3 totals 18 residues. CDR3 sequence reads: CASSFPWGAGISNQPQHF. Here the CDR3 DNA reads TGTGCCAGCAGTTTTCCTTGGGGTGCGGGAATCAGCAATCAGCCCCAGCATTTT.

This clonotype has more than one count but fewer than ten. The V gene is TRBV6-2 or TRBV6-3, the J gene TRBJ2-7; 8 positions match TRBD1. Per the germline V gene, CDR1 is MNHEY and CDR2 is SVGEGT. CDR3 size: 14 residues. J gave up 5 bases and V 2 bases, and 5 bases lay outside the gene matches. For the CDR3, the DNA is TGTGCCAGCAGTTACCCTCGGACAGGGAACGAGCAGTACTTC. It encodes CASSYPRTGNEQYF.

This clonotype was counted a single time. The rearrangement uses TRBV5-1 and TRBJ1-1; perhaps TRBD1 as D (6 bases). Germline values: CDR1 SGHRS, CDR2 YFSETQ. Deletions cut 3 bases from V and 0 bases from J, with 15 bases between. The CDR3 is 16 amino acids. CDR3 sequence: CASSSGWQGMNTEAFF. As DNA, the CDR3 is TGCGCCAGCAGCTCCGGCTGGCAGGGGATGAACACTGAAGCTTTCTTT.

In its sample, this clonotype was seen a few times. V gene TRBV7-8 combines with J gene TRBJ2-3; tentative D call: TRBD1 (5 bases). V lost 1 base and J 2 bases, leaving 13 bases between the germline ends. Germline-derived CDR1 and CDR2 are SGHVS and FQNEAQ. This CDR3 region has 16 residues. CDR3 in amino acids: CASSLGPRAHTDTQYF. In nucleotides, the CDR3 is TGTGCCAGCAGCTTAGGCCCCAGGGCCCACACAGATACGCAGTATTTT.

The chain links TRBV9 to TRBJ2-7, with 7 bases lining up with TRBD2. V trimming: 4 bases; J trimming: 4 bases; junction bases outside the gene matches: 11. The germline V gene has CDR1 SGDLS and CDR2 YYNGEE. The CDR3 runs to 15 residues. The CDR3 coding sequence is TGTGCCAGCAGCCCGGGACTAAGTCAGACATACGAGCAGTACTTC. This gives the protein CASSPGLSQTYEQYF.

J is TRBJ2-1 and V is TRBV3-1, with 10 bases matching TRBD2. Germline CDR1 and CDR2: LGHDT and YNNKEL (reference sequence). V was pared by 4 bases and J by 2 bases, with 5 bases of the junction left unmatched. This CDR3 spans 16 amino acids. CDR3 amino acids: CASSPLGLATYNEQFF. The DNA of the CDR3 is TGTGCCAGCAGCCCCCTGGGACTAGCGACCTACAATGAGCAGTTCTTC.

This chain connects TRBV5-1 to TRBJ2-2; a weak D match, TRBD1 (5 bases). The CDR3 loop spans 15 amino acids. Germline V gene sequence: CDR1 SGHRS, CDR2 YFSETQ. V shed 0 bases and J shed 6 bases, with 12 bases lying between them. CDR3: CASSLGTIGAGELFF. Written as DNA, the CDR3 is TGCGCCAGCAGCTTGGGGACAATTGGGGCCGGGGAGCTGTTTTTT.